A selection of T cell receptor beta chains follows, all from one sample in a study of blood T cell repertoires in COVID-19. TCRdb keeps only in-frame clones here, not all; method: immunoSEQ multiplex PCR. Among approximately 190,000 clones, approximately 85% were seen once, and the ten largest hold 4% to 6%. Material for sequencing was peripheral blood. Receptors were obtained from a woman in her 70s with active or convalescent COVID-19. Each CDR3 is given with its conserved first and last residue. Fields, in order: clone size, J gene, V gene, D gene, CDR3 protein, CDR3 DNA. A D gene is named only where the DNA matches it firmly. Where a row states a size, it is once, few, many or the class of an expanded clone; other rows omit it.

.	TRBJ2-7	TRBV29-1	.	CSVEWGDYEQYF	TGCAGCGTTGAGTGGGGGGACTACGAGCAGTACTTC
.	TRBJ2-1	TRBV29-1	TRBD2	CSVDRRAGGPGNEQFF	TGCAGCGTTGATCGTCGGGCGGGAGGGCCTGGGAATGAGCAGTTCTTC
.	TRBJ2-1	TRBV5-4	TRBD2	CASNKREGRDEQFF	TGTGCCAGCAACAAGCGGGAGGGCCGGGATGAGCAGTTCTTC
few	TRBJ1-2	TRBV28	TRBD1	CASSWTGSNYGYTF	TGTGCCAGCAGTTGGACAGGGTCTAACTATGGCTACACCTTC
.	TRBJ1-2	TRBV10-3	TRBD1	CAISFGQGAIGYTF	TGTGCCATCAGTTTTGGACAGGGGGCGATCGGCTACACCTTC
.	TRBJ2-1	TRBV5-4	TRBD1	CASSSRDRAVNEQFF	TGTGCCAGCAGCTCCCGGGACAGGGCAGTCAATGAGCAGTTCTTC
once	TRBJ2-1	TRBV18	TRBD2	CASSVSGAAYNEQFF	TGTGCCAGCTCAGTTAGCGGGGCTGCCTACAATGAGCAGTTCTTC
.	TRBJ2-1	TRBV27	TRBD2	CASSPRASGTLHESYNEQFF	TGTGCCAGCAGTCCTCGGGCTAGCGGGACGCTTCATGAATCCTACAATGAGCAGTTCTTC
.	TRBJ2-5	TRBV2	TRBD1	CASQTGEVTQYF	TGTGCCTCTCAGACAGGGGAGGTGACCCAGTACTTC
.	TRBJ1-2	TRBV5-1	TRBD1	CASSLGGQGQYGYTF	TGCGCCAGCAGCTTGGGGGGACAGGGGCAGTATGGCTACACCTTC
once	TRBJ1-2	TRBV2	.	CASRARVNYGYTF	TGTGCCAGCAGGGCCCGGGTAAACTATGGCTACACCTTC
.	TRBJ2-1	TRBV7-6	TRBD2	CASSSRAGVRNEQFF	TGTGCCAGCAGCTCTCGTGCGGGGGTAAGAAATGAGCAGTTCTTC
once	TRBJ1-1	TRBV7-9	TRBD1	CASSSGQGVAFF	TGTGCCAGCAGTTCCGGACAGGGGGTTGCTTTCTTT
.	TRBJ2-3	TRBV28	TRBD2	CASSPTRASGWDTQYF	TGTGCCAGCAGCCCCACGCGGGCTAGCGGGTGGGATACGCAGTATTTT
.	TRBJ2-5	TRBV9	.	CASSGREYQETQYF	TGTGCCAGCAGCGGCCGGGAGTACCAAGAGACCCAGTACTTC
.	TRBJ1-5	TRBV24-1	.	CATRGGPESYSNQPQHF	TGTGCCACCCGGGGAGGGCCAGAATCTTATAGCAATCAGCCCCAGCATTTT
.	TRBJ1-5	TRBV18	.	CASSQGVGDQPQHF	TGTGCCAGCTCACAAGGGGTAGGGGATCAGCCCCAGCATTTT
.	TRBJ2-5	TRBV6-6	TRBD2	CASSGGGETQYF	TGTGCCAGCTCGGGAGGGGGGGAGACCCAGTACTTC
.	TRBJ2-7	TRBV18	TRBD2	CASSPGLAGIHEQYF	TGTGCCAGCTCACCAGGACTAGCGGGAATTCACGAGCAGTACTTC
.	TRBJ2-7	TRBV19	TRBD1	CASSIPGQGRYEQYF	TGTGCCAGTAGTATCCCCGGACAGGGGCGCTACGAGCAGTACTTC
.	TRBJ2-7	TRBV3-1/TRBV3-2	TRBD2	CASSQDPRLYSGSASSYEQYF	TGTGCCAGCAGCCAAGATCCCCGTCTTTATAGCGGGAGCGCTAGCTCCTACGAGCAGTACTTC
.	TRBJ2-4	TRBV28	.	CASSPGNSKNIQYF	TGTGCCAGCAGTCCAGGGAACAGCAAAAACATTCAGTACTTC
.	TRBJ1-6	TRBV27	.	CASSLSLIDSPLHF	TGTGCCAGCAGTTTATCCCTTATAGATTCACCCCTCCACTTT